Listed below are T cell receptor beta chains from one sample, sequenced in a study of blood T cell repertoires in COVID-19. Some clones are missing from TCRdb's copy, which holds only in-frame ones; the method was immunoSEQ multiplex PCR. The table has over 50,000 clones, around 84% seen once. Sequencing was carried out using peripheral blood. These receptors were taken from a man between 50 and 59 years old with acute or convalescent COVID-19. CDR3s include the opening cysteine and the closing phenylalanine or tryptophan. The order of the fields is D gene, clone size, V gene, J gene, CDR3 protein, CDR3 DNA. The D gene is left open where the match is weak. Rows may omit the clone size; those that give it use once, few, many or a size class.

.	.	TRBV4-1	TRBJ2-1	CASSHPVVAAYNEQFF	TGCGCCAGCAGCCACCCCGTAGTAGCAGCCTACAATGAGCAGTTCTTC
TRBD1	.	TRBV10-2	TRBJ1-6	CASTRTGEDSPLHF	TGCGCCAGCACCAGGACAGGGGAGGACTCACCCCTCCACTTT
.	few	TRBV9	TRBJ2-7	CASSVVPSSYEQYF	TGTGCCAGCAGCGTAGTTCCCTCCTCCTACGAGCAGTACTTC
.	few	TRBV4-1	TRBJ1-3	CASSQTGLGNTIYF	TGCGCCAGCAGCCAAACAGGGCTTGGAAACACCATATATTTT
TRBD2	.	TRBV28	TRBJ2-3	CASSSGLEGTDTQYF	TGTGCCAGCAGTTCGGGACTAGAGGGAACAGATACGCAGTATTTT
TRBD1	.	TRBV19	TRBJ1-5	CASSKGQGSIQPQHF	TGTGCCAGTAGTAAAGGACAGGGAAGTATTCAGCCCCAGCATTTT
.	.	TRBV4-1	TRBJ2-7	CASSPRGRREQYF	TGCGCCAGCAGCCCAAGGGGTAGGCGGGAGCAGTACTTC
TRBD2	.	TRBV7-9	TRBJ2-1	CAIREGNEQFF	TGTGCCATTAGGGAGGGAAATGAGCAGTTCTTC
.	.	TRBV5-6	TRBJ2-1	CASSFRNNEQFF	TGTGCCAGCAGCTTCAGGAACAATGAGCAGTTCTTC
.	.	TRBV28	TRBJ2-7	CASSSTGVNSYEQYF	TGTGCCAGCAGCTCCACCGGTGTAAATTCCTACGAGCAGTACTTC
.	.	TRBV24-1	TRBJ2-3	CATSGYGADTQYF	TGTGCCACCAGTGGCTACGGGGCAGATACGCAGTATTTT
TRBD1	once	TRBV7-9	TRBJ1-6	CASSVGQGDYSPLHF	TGTGCCAGCAGCGTAGGACAGGGGGACTATTCACCCCTCCACTTT
.	.	TRBV7-2	TRBJ2-3	CASSLGAGDTQYF	TGTGCCAGCAGCTTAGGGGCGGGAGATACGCAGTATTTT
TRBD1	.	TRBV2	TRBJ1-4	CASSDRLTGVEEKLFF	TGTGCCAGCAGTGATCGACTGACAGGGGTGGAAGAAAAACTGTTTTTT
.	few	TRBV11-2	TRBJ2-1	CASSLWPSLSRDEQFF	TGTGCCAGCAGCTTATGGCCTAGCCTTTCAAGGGATGAGCAGTTCTTC
TRBD1	.	TRBV5-1	TRBJ1-2	CASSPDRGLGYTF	TGCGCCAGCAGCCCGGACAGGGGCTTGGGCTACACCTTC
TRBD2	.	TRBV11-2	TRBJ2-1	CASSLDTSGPPTNYNEQFF	TGTGCCAGCAGCTTAGATACTAGCGGACCCCCTACAAATTACAATGAGCAGTTCTTC
TRBD2	.	TRBV11-1	TRBJ2-1	CASSLHGLAGWGEQFF	TGTGCCAGCAGCTTACACGGACTAGCGGGATGGGGTGAGCAGTTCTTC
.	.	TRBV6-5	TRBJ1-4	CASSYSGGVVSEKLFF	TGTGCCAGCAGTTACTCAGGGGGGGTAGTCTCGGAAAAACTGTTTTTT
.	once	TRBV9	TRBJ1-6	CASSVQTNNSPLHF	TGTGCCAGCAGCGTCCAGACAAATAATTCACCCCTCCACTTT
.	.	TRBV20-1	TRBJ1-1	CSASPVGTSVYEAFF	TGCAGTGCTAGTCCAGTTGGGACATCGGTCTATGAAGCTTTCTTT
TRBD1	.	TRBV27	TRBJ2-7	CASKKGQAIYEQYF	TGTGCCAGCAAAAAGGGACAGGCTATCTACGAGCAGTACTTC
TRBD1	.	TRBV19	TRBJ1-1	CASSNGQGRTEAFF	TGTGCCAGTAGTAACGGACAGGGTAGGACTGAAGCTTTCTTT
TRBD1	.	TRBV3-1/TRBV3-2	TRBJ1-1	CASSPDRVPNTEAFF	TGTGCCAGCAGCCCGGACAGGGTCCCGAACACTGAAGCTTTCTTT
TRBD1	few	TRBV25-1	TRBJ1-3	CASSEFGQGGNTIYF	TGTGCCAGCAGTGAATTTGGACAGGGTGGAAACACCATATATTTT
.	.	TRBV2	TRBJ1-1	CASSVAAMNTEAFF	TGTGCCAGCAGTGTTGCGGCCATGAACACTGAAGCTTTCTTT
TRBD2	.	TRBV10-3	TRBJ2-2	CAIARGSGSDTGELFF	TGTGCCATCGCGAGAGGGAGCGGGAGTGACACCGGGGAGCTGTTTTTT
.	.	TRBV12-3/TRBV12-4	TRBJ2-1	CASSLARGNEQFF	TGTGCCAGCAGTTTAGCGCGGGGCAATGAGCAGTTCTTC
TRBD1	few	TRBV18	TRBJ2-1	CASRPGTGFKGNEQFF	TGTGCCAGCCGTCCCGGGACAGGGTTTAAGGGGAATGAGCAGTTCTTC
.	.	TRBV6-5	TRBJ2-7	CASSYAGTASYEQYF	TGTGCCAGCAGTTATGCCGGGACTGCCTCCTACGAGCAGTACTTC
.	.	TRBV13	TRBJ2-7	CASSLGQSSYEQYF	TGTGCCAGCAGCTTAGGCCAGTCCTCCTACGAGCAGTACTTC
TRBD1	once	TRBV29-1	TRBJ2-7	CSVEVRGRTYEQYF	TGCAGCGTTGAGGTCAGGGGGCGCACCTACGAGCAGTACTTC
.	.	TRBV6-5	TRBJ2-7	CASSYSSGQGYEQYF	TGTGCCAGCAGTTACTCGTCAGGGCAAGGATACGAGCAGTACTTC
.	.	TRBV6-5	TRBJ1-1	CASRRRTEAFF	TGTGCCAGCAGACGGAGAACTGAAGCTTTCTTT
.	few	TRBV12-3/TRBV12-4	TRBJ2-7	CASSLIRGPEQYF	TGTGCCAGCAGTTTGATCAGAGGGCCCGAGCAGTACTTC
.	.	TRBV14	TRBJ2-1	CASSPLAGPNEQFF	TGTGCCAGCAGCCCTTTGGCGGGGCCCAATGAGCAGTTCTTC
.	.	TRBV6-4	TRBJ2-3	CASSDGPQSTDTQYF	TGTGCCAGCAGTGACGGTCCCCAGAGCACAGATACGCAGTATTTT
TRBD2	.	TRBV7-9	TRBJ2-1	CATEAGSYEQFF	TGTGCCACCGAAGCGGGAAGCTATGAGCAGTTCTTC
.	once	TRBV4-2	TRBJ2-6	CASSQAMSDSGANVLTF	TGTGCCAGCAGCCAAGCCATGAGTGACTCTGGGGCCAACGTCCTGACTTTC
TRBD1	.	TRBV7-9	TRBJ1-1	CASRPPLRTGFNTEAFF	TGTGCCAGCAGACCCCCACTCCGGACAGGGTTCAACACTGAAGCTTTCTTT
.	.	TRBV5-6	TRBJ2-2	CASRKGQNTGELFF	TGTGCCAGCAGAAAAGGACAAAACACCGGGGAGCTGTTTTTT